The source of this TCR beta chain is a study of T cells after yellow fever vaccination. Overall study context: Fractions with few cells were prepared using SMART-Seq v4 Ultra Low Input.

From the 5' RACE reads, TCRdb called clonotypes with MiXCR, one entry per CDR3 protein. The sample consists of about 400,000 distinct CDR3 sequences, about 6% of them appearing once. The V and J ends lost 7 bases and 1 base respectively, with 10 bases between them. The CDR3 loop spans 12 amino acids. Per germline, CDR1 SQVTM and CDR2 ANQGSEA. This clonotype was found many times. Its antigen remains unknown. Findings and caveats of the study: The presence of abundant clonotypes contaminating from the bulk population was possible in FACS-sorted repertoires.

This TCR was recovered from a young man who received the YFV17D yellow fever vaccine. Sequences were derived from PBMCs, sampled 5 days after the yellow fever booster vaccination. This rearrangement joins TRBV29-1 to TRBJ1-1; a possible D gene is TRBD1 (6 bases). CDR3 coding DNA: TGCAGCGCCATGACAGGGAACACTGAAGCTTTCTTT. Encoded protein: CSAMTGNTEAFF.